What follows are 30 T cell receptor beta chains derived from one specimen sequenced in a study of T cell responses to AZD1222 COVID-19 vaccine. The assay was immunoSEQ multiplex PCR, and TCRdb's table has in-frame clones only and misses some. Of about 150,000 clones in the sample, 80% to 90% are singletons; the top ten hold roughly 5%. Sample: peripheral blood, taken on day 0 of MenACWY control vaccination. The receptor source for this set is an adult in good health.

This clone was found a few times. The V gene is TRBV29-1, the J gene TRBJ2-1; D is undetermined. Germline CDR1 and CDR2: SQVTM and ANQGSEA. V was clipped by 6 bases and J by 6 bases, with 18 bases between them. The CDR3 runs 14 residues. In DNA, the CDR3 is TGCAGCGTAGGATTACGGCTCAGTAGCAATGAGCAGTTCTTC. It encodes CSVGLRLSSNEQFF.

The chain carries TRBV5-1 and TRBJ2-4; no firm D call. This CDR3 is built from 14 residues. Per germline, CDR1 SGHRS and CDR2 YFSETQ. Trimming removed 0 bases from V and 15 bases from J, with 19 bases in between. The CDR3 here is CASSLGLVVDLLYF. The CDR3 coding sequence is TGCGCCAGCAGCTTGGGACTCGTGGTGGACCTCTTGTACTTC. The full variable domain, rest sourced from reference TRBV5-1 and TRBJ2-4, is KAGVTQTPRYLIKTRGQQVTLSCSPISGHRSVSWYQQTPGQGLQFLFEYFSETQRNKGNFPGRFSGRQFSNSRSEMNVSTLELGDSALYLCASSLGLVVDLLYFGAGTRLSVL.

This clone turned up a few times. V usage is TRBV10-3 and J usage is TRBJ2-1, with 9 nucleotides matching TRBD2. CDR1 and CDR2 from the germline V gene are ENHRY and SYGVKD. The V and J ends lost 4 bases and 5 bases, in that order; junction bases with no gene match: 9. The CDR3 sequence is 16 residues long. The CDR3 bases are TGTGCCATCAGTGCTGGACCTCCTAGCGGGGACAATGAGCAGTTCTTC. Its translation is CAISAGPPSGDNEQFF.

The chain employs TRBV11-3 and TRBJ1-1; the match to TRBD1 covers 7 bases. This CDR3 region has 15 residues. Germline values: CDR1 SGHNT, CDR2 YENEEA. The V and J ends lost 2 bases and 5 bases, in that order; junction bases with no gene match: 8. The CDR3 is CASSLTTGRRTEAFF. CDR3 nucleotide sequence: TGTGCCAGCAGCTTAACGACAGGGCGGAGAACTGAAGCTTTCTTT.

V is TRBV19 and J is TRBJ2-7; 7 nucleotides match TRBD1. Per the germline V gene, CDR1 is LNHDA and CDR2 is SQIVND (reference sequence). J was trimmed by 1 base and V by 5 bases; bases with no gene match: 11. The CDR3 consists of 16 residues. The CDR3 nucleotides are TGTGCCAGTAGTCCCTCACTCGACAGGGAGTCCTACGAGCAGTACGTC. This gives the protein CASSPSLDRESYEQYV.

The chain carries TRBV10-3 and TRBJ1-3, with a weak D call TRBD1 (6 bases). V shed 2 bases and J shed 0 bases, with 8 bases lying between them. There are 15 residues in the CDR3. Germline V gene data show CDR1 as ENHRY and CDR2 as SYGVKD. In DNA, the CDR3 is TGTGCCATCAGTGAGGGACAGATCTCTGGAAACACCATATATTTT. Translated: CAISEGQISGNTIYF.

CDR3 sequence reads: CASSIDRGRGYTF. The CDR3 DNA is TGCGCCAGCAGCATCGACAGGGGGCGAGGCTACACCTTC. This chain uses TRBV5-1 with TRBJ1-2; 10 bases line up with TRBD1. The CDR3 extends over 13 amino acids. V was clipped by 4 bases and J by 8 bases; unmatched bases: 5. Germline V gene sequence: CDR1 SGHRS, CDR2 YFSETQ.

The CDR3 DNA reads as TGTGCCAGCAGTTTATCCCCATTGGGGGGGTATAAGGAAAAACTGTTTTTT. This sequence encodes CASSLSPLGGYKEKLFF. The V call is TRBV27, the J call TRBJ1-4; a weak D match, TRBD1 (5 bases). This CDR3 region has 17 residues. Germline V gene data show CDR1 as MNHEY and CDR2 as SMNVEV (reference sequence). With 0 bases removed from V and 8 bases from J, the gap between germline ends came to 19 bases. The full variable domain, rest sourced from reference TRBV27 and TRBJ1-4, is EAQVTQNPRYLITVTGKKLTVTCSQNMNHEYMSWYRQDPGLGLRQIYYSMNVEVTDKGDVPEGYKVSRKEKRNFPLILESPSPNQTSLYFCASSLSPLGGYKEKLFFGSGTQLSVL.

The V call is TRBV4-3, the J call TRBJ2-3; the match to TRBD2 covers 8 bases. The CDR3 consists of 17 residues. Per the germline V gene, CDR1 is LGHNA and CDR2 is YSLEER. V shed 4 bases and J 0 bases; nucleotides not matched to a gene: 9. In nucleotides, the CDR3 is TGCGCCAGCAGCCGCGGCACTAGCGGAGCTAGCACAGATACGCAGTATTTT. This sequence encodes CASSRGTSGASTDTQYF.

The V and J genes are TRBV9 and TRBJ2-3, with TRBD1 identical over 11 bases. The CDR3 runs 17 residues. V was pared by 4 bases and J by 8 bases, with 15 bases of the junction left unmatched. Germline values: CDR1 SGDLS, CDR2 YYNGEE. CDR3 sequence reads: CASSPSLGQGAFGTQYF. CDR3 sequence (DNA): TGTGCCAGCAGCCCCTCCCTCGGACAGGGGGCTTTTGGTACGCAGTATTTT.

J is TRBJ1-4 and V is TRBV29-1; perhaps TRBD1 as D (6 bases). This CDR3 has 13 amino acids. Germline-derived CDR1 and CDR2 are SQVTM and ANQGSEA. V lost 2 bases, J lost 12 bases, and 16 bases lay in between. This CDR3 reads CSVEPRGTSELFF. The CDR3 DNA reads as TGCAGCGTTGAACCTCGTGGGACATCCGAACTGTTTTTT.

This rearrangement joins TRBV5-6 to TRBJ1-4; unclear D gene. Trimming stripped 2 bases from V and 8 bases from J, with 7 bases between. The germline CDR1 and CDR2 sequences are SGHDT and YYEEEE. The CDR3 is 12 residues long. The DNA of the CDR3 is TGTGCCAGCAGCTTCGGAGGGGAAAAACTGTTTTTT. Translating it yields CASSFGGEKLFF.

This sequence joins TRBV6-5 and TRBJ1-2; D unclear. Between the trimmed V and J ends, which lost 3 bases and 3 bases, there was a span of 8 bases. Germline V gene data show CDR1 as MNHEY and CDR2 as SVGAGI. This CDR3 spans 13 amino acids. CDR3 nucleotides: TGTGCCAGCAGTTATAGGGCTCACTATGGCTACACCTTC. Amino acids: CASSYRAHYGYTF.

This clone appeared a few times. The chain combines TRBV6-5 with TRBJ2-7; possible D gene TRBD2, 6 bases. The germline V gene has CDR1 MNHEY and CDR2 SVGAGI. Trimming left V 0 bases short and J 9 bases short, with 15 bases between. This CDR3 comprises 14 residues. The CDR3: CASSYSQDYRVQYF. CDR3 DNA: TGTGCCAGCAGTTACTCCCAGGACTATAGGGTGCAGTACTTC.

The chain employs TRBV5-6 and TRBJ2-3; no firm D call. The germline V and J ends were trimmed by 4 bases and 2 bases, with 5 bases remaining between them. CDR3 size: 12 residues. CDR1 is SGHDT and CDR2 is YYEEEE in the germline V gene. The DNA of the CDR3 is TGTGCCAGCAGCACCAACACAGATACGCAGTATTTT. It yields the protein CASSTNTDTQYF.

A remark on this clone: Lacking the conserved final phenylalanine or tryptophan, this CDR3 likely reflects a read error. The chain is built from TRBV30 and TRBJ1-2; D unclear. This CDR3 is 11 amino acids long. V was shortened by 2 bases and J by 7 bases, with 8 bases between the two germline ends. Germline CDR1 and CDR2: GTSNPN and SVGIG (reference sequence). The CDR3 DNA follows: TGTGCCTGGAGTACCCCCGGTGGCTACACCCTC. Its translation is CAWSTPGGYTL.

The CDR3 coding sequence is TGTGCCAGCAGCCCGCTAGGGGCGGGGGGCCCTGAAACCCAGTACTTC. Protein: CASSPLGAGGPETQYF. V and J are TRBV7-2 and TRBJ2-5; 8 positions match TRBD2. Germline trimming cut 5 bases from V and 8 bases from J; bases unmatched to any gene: 16. Germline V gene lookup returns CDR1 SGHTA and CDR2 FQGNSA. This CDR3 is built from 16 residues.

V usage is TRBV18 and J usage is TRBJ1-6, with D possibly being TRBD1 (5 bases). Germline V gives CDR1 KGHSH, CDR2 LQKENI. The CDR3 has 17 amino acids. Trimming stripped 2 bases from V and 0 bases from J, with 11 bases between. The CDR3 sequence: CASSPWTRGSYNSPLHF. The CDR3 region has the DNA TGTGCCAGCTCACCATGGACAAGGGGCTCCTATAATTCACCCCTCCACTTT.

This clone was recorded only once. The chain combines TRBV19 with TRBJ1-5; maybe TRBD1 (5 bases). The CDR3 covers 14 residues. Per germline, CDR1 LNHDA and CDR2 SQIVND (reference sequence). The V end lost 6 bases, the J end lost 1 base, and 10 bases lay between the germline ends. For the CDR3, the DNA is TGTGCCAGTAGGCTACCAGGGAGCAATCAGCCCCAGCATTTT. Translated: CASRLPGSNQPQHF.

This clone was picked up one time. The gene calls are TRBV5-1 and TRBJ1-1; possibly TRBD1 for D (6 bases). Germline V CDR1 and CDR2: SGHRS, YFSETQ. This CDR3 spans 15 amino acids. Deletions cut 4 bases from V and 4 bases from J, with 17 bases between. CDR3 sequence reads: CASSDKTGFSTEAFF. CDR3 bases: TGCGCCAGCAGCGACAAGACAGGATTCAGCACTGAAGCTTTCTTT.

This chain connects TRBV10-3 to TRBJ1-5, with TRBD1 matching 9 bases. Germline V gene lookup returns CDR1 ENHRY and CDR2 SYGVKD. The CDR3 extends over 17 amino acids. The junction had 5 bases not matched to a gene; V was cut back by 0 bases and J by 2 bases. In DNA form, the CDR3 reads TGTGCCATCAGTGAGTCTATAGGGGACAGGGGCAATCAGCCCCAGCATTTT. Translated: CAISESIGDRGNQPQHF.

Details on this clone: Different DNA sequences within this sample yield the same CDR3. The chain combines TRBV9 with TRBJ1-1, with D unresolved. This CDR3 region has 13 residues. V gave up 2 bases and J gave up 0 bases, with 5 bases separating them. Per the germline V gene, CDR1 is SGDLS and CDR2 is YYNGEE. CDR3 DNA sequence: TGTGCCAGCAGCGTCCGAATGAACACTGAAGCTTTCTTT. The encoded protein is CASSVRMNTEAFF.

The gene calls are TRBV11-1 and TRBJ1-1; no definite D call. V was cut by 1 base and J by 6 bases, with 3 bases left in between. CDR3 size: 11 residues. Germline lookup yields CDR1 SGHAT and CDR2 FQDESV (reference sequence). The CDR3 sequence: CASSLGAEAFF. The CDR3 DNA sequence: TGTGCCAGCAGCTTAGGCGCTGAAGCTTTCTTT.

The chain joins TRBV6-5 to TRBJ1-6; TRBD1 aligns across 7 bases. The CDR3 sequence is 13 residues long. Germline CDR1 MNHEY, CDR2 SVGAGI. V shed 10 bases, J shed 9 bases, and the junction held 9 bases outside the gene matches. DNA for the CDR3: TGTGCCAACACCTCCAGGGGGAGTTCACCCCTCCACTTT. It encodes CANTSRGSSPLHF.

On this clone itself: This specimen includes other DNA sequences encoding the same CDR3. The rearrangement joins TRBV5-6 to TRBJ1-4; 7 bases agree with TRBD1. Germline CDR1 is SGHDT and CDR2 is YYEEEE. The CDR3 is 15 amino acids. V was clipped by 2 bases and J by 0 bases; unmatched bases: 1. The CDR3 loop is CASSLTGATNEKLFF. The CDR3 bases are TGTGCCAGCAGCTTAACAGGGGCAACTAATGAAAAACTGTTTTTT. The full variable domain, its missing parts supplied by reference TRBV5-6 and TRBJ1-4, is DAGVTQSPTHLIKTRGQQVTLRCSPKSGHDTVSWYQQALGQGPQFIFQYYEEEERQRGNFPDRFSGHQFPNYSSELNVNALLLGDSALYLCASSLTGATNEKLFFGSGTQLSVL.

This chain joins TRBV5-5 and TRBJ2-5, with unresolved D. The CDR3 has 13 amino acids. Looked up from germline, CDR1 is SGHKS and CDR2 is YYEKEE (reference sequence). The V end lost 0 bases, the J end lost 5 bases, and 8 bases lay between the germline ends. CDR3 bases: TGTGCCAGCAGCTTGGGGCTAGTGGAGACCCAGTACTTC. This codes for CASSLGLVETQYF.

The rearrangement uses TRBV7-8 and TRBJ2-7; 9 bases agree with TRBD1. This CDR3 region has 13 residues. Germline-derived CDR1 and CDR2 are SGHVS and FQNEAQ. V was pared by 4 bases and J by 6 bases, with 4 bases of the junction left unmatched. CDR3 region: CASSSRDRAEQYF. CDR3 sequence (DNA): TGTGCCAGCAGCTCCCGGGACAGGGCCGAGCAGTACTTC. The complete variable domain, with remaining parts taken from reference TRBV7-8 and TRBJ2-7, reads GAGVSQSPRYKVAKRGQDVALRCDPISGHVSLFWYQQALGQGPEFLTYFQNEAQLDKSGLPSDRFFAERPEGSVSTLKIQRTQQEDSAVYLCASSSRDRAEQYFGPGTRLTVT.

This clone was detected once. The chain links TRBV27 to TRBJ2-7, with D tentatively TRBD1 (6 bases). The V and J ends lost 4 bases and 2 bases respectively, with 18 bases between them. The germline CDR1 and CDR2 sequences are MNHEY and SMNVEV (reference sequence). This CDR3 has 16 amino acids. CDR3 bases: TGTGCCAGCAGTTCCCTCTGGGGGCGCAGAACCTACGAGCAGTACTTC. Amino acid sequence: CASSSLWGRRTYEQYF.

The V and J genes are TRBV30 and TRBJ2-1, with D perhaps matching TRBD1 (5 bases). In germline, CDR1 is GTSNPN, CDR2 SVGIG (reference sequence). The CDR3 covers 14 residues. The V and J ends lost 0 bases and 6 bases respectively, with 12 bases between them. The CDR3 loop reads CAWSVSKQGNEQFF. The CDR3 DNA reads as TGTGCCTGGAGTGTATCCAAGCAGGGCAATGAGCAGTTCTTC.

The V and J genes are TRBV19 and TRBJ2-2; a possible D gene is TRBD1 (5 bases). V lost 5 bases and J 5 bases, leaving 12 bases between the germline ends. Germline CDR1 is LNHDA and CDR2 is SQIVND (reference sequence). There are 14 residues in the CDR3. CDR3 sequence: CASSQQGRTGELFF. The CDR3 DNA reads as TGTGCCAGTAGTCAGCAGGGCCGGACCGGGGAGCTGTTTTTT.